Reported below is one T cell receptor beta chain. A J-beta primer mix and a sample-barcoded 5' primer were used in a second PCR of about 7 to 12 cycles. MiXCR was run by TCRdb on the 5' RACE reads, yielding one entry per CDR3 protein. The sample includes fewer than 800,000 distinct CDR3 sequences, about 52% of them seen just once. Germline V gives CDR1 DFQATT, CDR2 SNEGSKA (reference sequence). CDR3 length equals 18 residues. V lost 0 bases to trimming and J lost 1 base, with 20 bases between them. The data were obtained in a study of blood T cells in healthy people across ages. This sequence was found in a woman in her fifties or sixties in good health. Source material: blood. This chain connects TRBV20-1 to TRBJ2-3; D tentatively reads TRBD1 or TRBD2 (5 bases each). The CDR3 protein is CSARDRQGGTSGTDTQYF. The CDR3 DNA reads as TGCAGTGCTAGAGATAGGCAGGGTGGGACCTCCGGCACAGATACGCAGTATTTT.